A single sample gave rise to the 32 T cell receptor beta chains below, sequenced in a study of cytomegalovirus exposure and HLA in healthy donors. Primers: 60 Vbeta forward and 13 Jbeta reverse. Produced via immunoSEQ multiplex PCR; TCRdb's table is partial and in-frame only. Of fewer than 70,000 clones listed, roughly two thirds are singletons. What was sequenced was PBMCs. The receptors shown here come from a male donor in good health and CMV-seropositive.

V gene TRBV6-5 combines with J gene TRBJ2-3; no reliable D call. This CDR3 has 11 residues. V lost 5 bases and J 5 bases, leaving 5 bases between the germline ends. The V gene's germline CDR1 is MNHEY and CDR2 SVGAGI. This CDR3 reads CASSRRDTQYF. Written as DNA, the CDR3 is TGTGCCAGCAGTAGGAGAGATACGCAGTATTTT.

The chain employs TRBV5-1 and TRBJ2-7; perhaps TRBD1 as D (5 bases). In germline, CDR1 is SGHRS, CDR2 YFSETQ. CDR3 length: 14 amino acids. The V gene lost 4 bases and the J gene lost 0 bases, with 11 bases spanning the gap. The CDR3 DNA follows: TGCGCCAGCAGCGGGGCTGCGAGCTCCTACGAGCAGTACTTC. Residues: CASSGAASSYEQYF.

CDR3 sequence reads: CASSYSGGSVYEQYF. For the CDR3, the DNA is TGTGCCAGCAGTTACTCTGGGGGGAGCGTCTACGAGCAGTACTTC. V gene TRBV6-5 combines with J gene TRBJ2-7; tentative D call: TRBD2 (6 bases). The CDR3 runs to 15 residues. Germline loops: CDR1 MNHEY, CDR2 SVGAGI. The V end was cut by 0 bases, the J end by 3 bases, with 12 bases between.

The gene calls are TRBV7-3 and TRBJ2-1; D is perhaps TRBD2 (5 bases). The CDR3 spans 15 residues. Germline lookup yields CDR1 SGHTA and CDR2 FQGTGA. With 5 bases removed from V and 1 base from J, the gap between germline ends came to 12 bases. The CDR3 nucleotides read TGTGCCAGCAGCGTGGACTCCCCATCCTACAATGAGCAGTTCTTC. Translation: CASSVDSPSYNEQFF. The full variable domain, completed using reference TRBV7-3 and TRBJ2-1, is GAGVSQTPSNKVTEKGKYVELRCDPISGHTALYWYRQSLGQGPEFLIYFQGTGAADDSGLPNDRFFAVRPEGSVSTLKIQRTERGDSAVYLCASSVDSPSYNEQFFGPGTRLTVL.

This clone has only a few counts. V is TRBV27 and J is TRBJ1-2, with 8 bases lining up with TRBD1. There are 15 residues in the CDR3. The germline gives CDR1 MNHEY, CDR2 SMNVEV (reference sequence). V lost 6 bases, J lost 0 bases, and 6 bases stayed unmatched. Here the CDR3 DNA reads TGTGCCAGCAGCAGAGACAGGGGTCCTAACTATGGCTACACCTTC. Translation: CASSRDRGPNYGYTF.

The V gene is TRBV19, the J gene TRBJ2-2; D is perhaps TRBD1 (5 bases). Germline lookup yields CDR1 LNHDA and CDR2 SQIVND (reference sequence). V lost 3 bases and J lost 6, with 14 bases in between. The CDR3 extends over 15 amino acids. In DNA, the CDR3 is TGTGCCAGTAGTATTGGGGCAGTTAATGCCGGGGAGCTGTTTTTT. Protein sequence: CASSIGAVNAGELFF.

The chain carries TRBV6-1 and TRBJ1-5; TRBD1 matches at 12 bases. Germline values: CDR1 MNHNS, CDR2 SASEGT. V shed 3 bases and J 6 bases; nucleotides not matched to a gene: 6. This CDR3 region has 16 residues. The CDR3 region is CASSEGTGGPFQPQHF. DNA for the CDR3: TGTGCCAGCAGTGAGGGGACAGGGGGCCCCTTTCAGCCCCAGCATTTT.

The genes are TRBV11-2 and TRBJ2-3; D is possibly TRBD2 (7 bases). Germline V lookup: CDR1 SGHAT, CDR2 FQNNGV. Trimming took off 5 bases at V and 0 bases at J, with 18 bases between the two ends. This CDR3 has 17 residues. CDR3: CASSPEGGATSTDTQYF. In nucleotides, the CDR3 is TGTGCCAGCAGCCCAGAGGGGGGGGCTACTAGCACAGATACGCAGTATTTT.

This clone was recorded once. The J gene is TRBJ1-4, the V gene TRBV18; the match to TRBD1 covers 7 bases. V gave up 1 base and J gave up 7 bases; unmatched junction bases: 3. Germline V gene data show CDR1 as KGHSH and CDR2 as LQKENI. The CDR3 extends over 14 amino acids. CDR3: CASSPQGASEKLFF. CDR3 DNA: TGTGCCAGCTCACCACAGGGGGCGAGTGAAAAACTGTTTTTT. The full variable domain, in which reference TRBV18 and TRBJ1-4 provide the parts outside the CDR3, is NAGVMQNPRHLVRRRGQEARLRCSPMKGHSHVYWYRQLPEEGLKFMVYLQKENIIDESGMPKERFSAEFPKEGPSILRIQQVVRGDSAAYFCASSPQGASEKLFFGSGTQLSVL.

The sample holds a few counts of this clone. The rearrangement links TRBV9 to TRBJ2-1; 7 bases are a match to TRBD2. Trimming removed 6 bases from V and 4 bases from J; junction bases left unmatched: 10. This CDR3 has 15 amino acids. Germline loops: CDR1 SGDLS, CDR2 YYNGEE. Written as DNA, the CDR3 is TGTGCCAGCACCGCCGAGAGCGGGATATACAATGAGCAGTTCTTC. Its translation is CASTAESGIYNEQFF.

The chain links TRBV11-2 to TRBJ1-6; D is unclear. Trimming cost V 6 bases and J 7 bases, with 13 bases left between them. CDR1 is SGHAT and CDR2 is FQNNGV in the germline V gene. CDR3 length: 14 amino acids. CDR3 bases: TGTGCCAGCAGGTACAGAGAAACCAATTCACCCCTCCACTTT. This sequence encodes CASRYRETNSPLHF.

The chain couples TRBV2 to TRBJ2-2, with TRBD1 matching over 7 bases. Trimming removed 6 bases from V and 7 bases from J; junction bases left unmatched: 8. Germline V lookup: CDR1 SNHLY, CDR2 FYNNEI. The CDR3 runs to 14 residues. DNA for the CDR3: TGTGCCAGCAGCACATTACAGGGGATCGGGGAGCTGTTTTTT. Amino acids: CASSTLQGIGELFF.

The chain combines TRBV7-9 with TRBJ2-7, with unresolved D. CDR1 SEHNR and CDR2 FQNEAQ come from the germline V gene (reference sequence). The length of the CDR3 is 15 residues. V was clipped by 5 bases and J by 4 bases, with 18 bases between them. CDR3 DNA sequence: TGTGCCAGCAGCCCCCTGGGCAGAGCCAATTACGAGCAGTACTTC. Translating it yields CASSPLGRANYEQYF.

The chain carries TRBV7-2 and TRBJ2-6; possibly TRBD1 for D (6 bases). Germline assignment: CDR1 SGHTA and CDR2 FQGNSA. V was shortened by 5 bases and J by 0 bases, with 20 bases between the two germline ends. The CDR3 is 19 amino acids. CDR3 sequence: CASSTQGRQSYSGANVLTF. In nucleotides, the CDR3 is TGTGCCAGCAGCACCCAGGGGCGACAGTCTTACTCTGGGGCCAACGTCCTGACTTTC.

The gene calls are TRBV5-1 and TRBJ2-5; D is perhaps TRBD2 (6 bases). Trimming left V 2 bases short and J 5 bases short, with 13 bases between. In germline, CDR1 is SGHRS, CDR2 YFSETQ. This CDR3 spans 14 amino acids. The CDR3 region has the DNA TGCGCCAGCAGCTTAGGCGGGGAAAGGGAGACCCAGTACTTC. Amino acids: CASSLGGERETQYF.

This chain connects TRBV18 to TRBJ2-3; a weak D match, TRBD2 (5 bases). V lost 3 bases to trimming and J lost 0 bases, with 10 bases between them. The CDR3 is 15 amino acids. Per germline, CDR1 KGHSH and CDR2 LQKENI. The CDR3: CASSPNGDSTDTQYF. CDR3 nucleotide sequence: TGTGCCAGCTCACCGAACGGGGATAGCACAGATACGCAGTATTTT. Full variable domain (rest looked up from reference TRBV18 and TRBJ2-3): NAGVMQNPRHLVRRRGQEARLRCSPMKGHSHVYWYRQLPEEGLKFMVYLQKENIIDESGMPKERFSAEFPKEGPSILRIQQVVRGDSAAYFCASSPNGDSTDTQYFGPGTRLTVL.

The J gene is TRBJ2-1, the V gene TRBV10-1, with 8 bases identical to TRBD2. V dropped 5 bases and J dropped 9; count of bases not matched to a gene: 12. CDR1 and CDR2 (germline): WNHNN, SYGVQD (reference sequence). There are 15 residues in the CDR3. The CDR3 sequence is CASSRTGGALGEQFF. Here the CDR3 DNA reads TGCGCCAGCAGTCGAACCGGGGGGGCTCTCGGTGAGCAGTTCTTC.

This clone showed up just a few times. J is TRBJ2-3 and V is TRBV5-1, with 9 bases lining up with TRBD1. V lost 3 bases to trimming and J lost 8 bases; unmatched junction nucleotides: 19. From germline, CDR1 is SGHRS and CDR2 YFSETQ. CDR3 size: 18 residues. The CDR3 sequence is CASSYPSSGTGSIFTQYF. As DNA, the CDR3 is TGCGCCAGCAGCTACCCCTCCTCCGGGACAGGGTCCATTTTTACGCAGTATTTT.

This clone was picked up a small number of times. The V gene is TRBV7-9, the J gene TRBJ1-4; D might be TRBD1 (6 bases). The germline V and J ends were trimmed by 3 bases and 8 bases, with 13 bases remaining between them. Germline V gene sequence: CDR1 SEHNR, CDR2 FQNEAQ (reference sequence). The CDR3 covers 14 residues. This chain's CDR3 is CASSLGALGEKLFF. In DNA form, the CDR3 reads TGTGCCAGCAGCTTGGGGGCTCTCGGGGAAAAACTGTTTTTT.

CDR3: CSVALRGANTEAFF. The CDR3 coding sequence is TGCAGCGTTGCCCTCAGGGGGGCGAACACTGAAGCTTTCTTT. The chain joins TRBV29-1 to TRBJ1-1, with 7 bases matching TRBD1. The CDR3 is made up of 14 amino acids. J was trimmed by 1 base and V by 4 bases; bases with no gene match: 6. Germline CDR1 is SQVTM and CDR2 is ANQGSEA.

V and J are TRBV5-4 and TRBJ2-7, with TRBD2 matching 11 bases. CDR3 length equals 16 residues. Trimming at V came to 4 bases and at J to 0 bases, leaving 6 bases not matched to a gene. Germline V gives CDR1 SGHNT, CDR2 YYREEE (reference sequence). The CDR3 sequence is CASSEGLAVSSYEQYF. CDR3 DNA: TGTGCCAGCAGCGAGGGACTAGCGGTAAGCTCCTACGAGCAGTACTTC.

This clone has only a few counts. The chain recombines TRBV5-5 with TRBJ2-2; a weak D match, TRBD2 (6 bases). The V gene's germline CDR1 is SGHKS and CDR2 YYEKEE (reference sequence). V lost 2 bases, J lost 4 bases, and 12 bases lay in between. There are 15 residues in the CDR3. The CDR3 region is CASSFGGISTGELFF. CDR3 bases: TGTGCCAGCAGCTTTGGGGGGATTTCCACCGGGGAGCTGTTTTTT. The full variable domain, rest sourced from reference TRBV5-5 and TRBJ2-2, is DAGVTQSPTHLIKTRGQQVTLRCSPISGHKSVSWYQQVLGQGPQFIFQYYEKEERGRGNFPDRFSARQFPNYSSELNVNALLLGDSALYLCASSFGGISTGELFFGEGSRLTVL.

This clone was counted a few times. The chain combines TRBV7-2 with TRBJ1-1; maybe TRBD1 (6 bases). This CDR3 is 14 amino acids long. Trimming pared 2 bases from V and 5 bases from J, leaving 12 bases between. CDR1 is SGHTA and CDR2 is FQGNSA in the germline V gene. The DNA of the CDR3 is TGTGCCAGCAGCTTATATACAGGGTTTACTGAAGCTTTCTTT. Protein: CASSLYTGFTEAFF.

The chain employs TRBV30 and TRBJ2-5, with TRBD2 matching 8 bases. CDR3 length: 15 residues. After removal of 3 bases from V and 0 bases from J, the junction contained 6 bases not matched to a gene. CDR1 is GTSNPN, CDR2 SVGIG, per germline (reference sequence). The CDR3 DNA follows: TGTGCCTGGAGAGAGGCTAGCGGGTACCAAGAGACCCAGTACTTC. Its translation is CAWREASGYQETQYF. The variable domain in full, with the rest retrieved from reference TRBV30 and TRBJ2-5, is SQTIHQWPATLVQPVGSPLSLECTVEGTSNPNLYWYRQAAGRGLQLLFYSVGIGQISSEVPQNLSASRPQDRQFILSSKKLLLSDSGFYLCAWREASGYQETQYFGPGTRLLVL.

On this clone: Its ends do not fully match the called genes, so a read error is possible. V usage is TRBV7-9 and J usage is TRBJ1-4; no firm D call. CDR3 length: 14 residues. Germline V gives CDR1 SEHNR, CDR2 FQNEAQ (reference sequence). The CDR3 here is CSSSLGREGEKLFF. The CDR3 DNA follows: TGTTCCAGCAGCCTGGGGAGGGAGGGTGAAAAACTGTTTTTT.

The chain's CDR3 is CASSQTETTDTQYF. CDR3 in DNA: TGTGCCAGCAGCCAGACAGAAACCACAGATACGCAGTATTTT. The chain employs TRBV14 and TRBJ2-3, with a weak D call TRBD1 (5 bases). Germline loops: CDR1 SGHDN, CDR2 FVKESK. This CDR3 is 14 amino acids long. The V and J ends lost 3 bases and 2 bases respectively, with 9 bases between them.

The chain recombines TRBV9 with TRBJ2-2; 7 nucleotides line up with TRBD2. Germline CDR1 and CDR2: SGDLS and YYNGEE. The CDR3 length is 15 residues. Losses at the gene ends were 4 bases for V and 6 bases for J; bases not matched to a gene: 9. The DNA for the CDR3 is TGTGCCAGCAGCCGGGGGGTTAGCGGGCCCGGGGAGCTGTTTTTT. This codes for CASSRGVSGPGELFF.

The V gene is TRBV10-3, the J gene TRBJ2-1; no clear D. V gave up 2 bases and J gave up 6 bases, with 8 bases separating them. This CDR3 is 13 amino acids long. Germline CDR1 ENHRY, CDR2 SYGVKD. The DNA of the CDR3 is TGTGCCATCAGTGAGCTTCTGGCCAATGAGCAGTTCTTC. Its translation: CAISELLANEQFF.

Here the CDR3 DNA reads TGTGCCAGCAGCTTATTCGACAGTCCCTCCTACAATGAGCAGTTCTTC. It translates to CASSLFDSPSYNEQFF. The rearrangement links TRBV7-9 to TRBJ2-1; a weak D match, TRBD1 (5 bases). The CDR3 consists of 16 residues. Germline assignment: CDR1 SEHNR and CDR2 FQNEAQ (reference sequence). The germline V and J ends were trimmed by 2 bases and 0 bases, with 11 bases remaining between them.

The CDR3: CASSIRATEAFF. DNA for the CDR3: TGTGCCAGCTCGATCAGGGCCACTGAAGCTTTCTTT. The chain joins TRBV28 to TRBJ1-1; D is possibly TRBD1 (5 bases). From germline, CDR1 is MDHEN and CDR2 SYDVKM. The CDR3 is 12 amino acids. Trimming took off 8 bases at V and 4 bases at J, with 11 bases between the two ends.

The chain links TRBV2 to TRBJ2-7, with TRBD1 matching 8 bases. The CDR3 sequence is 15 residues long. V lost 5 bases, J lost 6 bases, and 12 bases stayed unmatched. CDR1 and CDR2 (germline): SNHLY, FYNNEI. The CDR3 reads CASSRTGGLSSEQYF. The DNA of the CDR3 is TGTGCCAGCAGTCGAACAGGGGGTTTAAGCTCCGAGCAGTACTTC.

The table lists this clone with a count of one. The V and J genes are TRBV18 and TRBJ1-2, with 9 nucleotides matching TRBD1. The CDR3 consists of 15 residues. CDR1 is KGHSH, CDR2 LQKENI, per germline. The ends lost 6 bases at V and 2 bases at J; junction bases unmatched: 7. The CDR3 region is CASSPWTGANYGYTF. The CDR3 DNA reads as TGTGCCAGCTCCCCTTGGACAGGGGCAAACTATGGCTACACCTTC.